Presented here are 11 T cell receptor beta chains from one specimen sequenced in a study of blood T cell repertoires in COVID-19. Measured with immunoSEQ multiplex PCR; TCRdb has only the in-frame clones, and not every one. The sample yields a few hundred thousand clones, about 90% seen once. Input material: PBMCs or T cells enriched from blood (not recorded which). These receptors were collected from a woman in her forties or fifties who had been exposed to COVID-19.

This clone was observed at least ten times. The chain links TRBV11-2 to TRBJ2-1; TRBD1 might be the D (5 bases). Germline loops: CDR1 SGHAT, CDR2 FQNNGV. V was clipped by 7 bases and J by 6 bases, with 19 bases between them. The CDR3 contains 15 residues. CDR3 amino acids: CASTPSAGHTNEQFF. The CDR3 DNA sequence: TGTGCCAGCACCCCCTCTGCAGGACACACCAATGAGCAGTTCTTC.

The chain joins TRBV19 to TRBJ1-5; 10 bases map to TRBD1. The CDR3 extends over 15 amino acids. The V gene end was trimmed by 5 bases and the J gene end by 7 bases; junction bases not matched to a gene: 8. Per the germline V gene, CDR1 is LNHDA and CDR2 is SQIVND (reference sequence). CDR3 loop: CASSPTGGAGQPQHF. DNA for the CDR3: TGTGCCAGTAGTCCGACAGGGGGCGCGGGGCAGCCCCAGCATTTT.

V usage is TRBV6-5 and J usage is TRBJ2-6; D not certain. The V end lost 7 bases, the J end lost 4 bases, and 5 bases lay between the germline ends. Germline values: CDR1 MNHEY, CDR2 SVGAGI. This CDR3 comprises 12 residues. CDR3 sequence reads: CASTRGANVLTF. The CDR3 DNA reads TGTGCCAGCACGAGGGGGGCCAACGTCCTGACTTTC.

As concerns this clone: Other nucleotide sequences from this sample produce the same CDR3. The chain couples TRBV12-3 or TRBV12-4 to TRBJ1-1; D remains unclear. V dropped 5 bases and J dropped 0 bases, with 7 bases sitting between them. This CDR3 is 13 amino acids long. CDR3: CASSPQVNTEAFF. Here the CDR3 DNA reads TGTGCCAGCAGTCCTCAGGTGAACACTGAAGCTTTCTTT.

The J gene is TRBJ2-5, the V gene TRBV15; unclear D gene. In germline, CDR1 is LNHNV, CDR2 YYDKDF (reference sequence). V shed 2 bases and J shed 1 base, with 17 bases lying between them. The CDR3 contains 17 residues. This chain's CDR3 is CATSRIRISKSQETQYF. The CDR3 DNA reads TGTGCCACCAGCAGAATTCGAATTTCCAAGAGCCAAGAGACCCAGTACTTC.

The V call is TRBV5-1, the J call TRBJ2-1, with 12 nucleotides matching TRBD2. The CDR3 is 17 amino acids. Trimming at V came to 4 bases and at J to 6 bases, leaving 11 bases not matched to a gene. In germline, CDR1 is SGHRS, CDR2 YFSETQ. The CDR3 coding sequence is TGCGCCAGCAGCCGGTCTAGCGGGGGGGCCTCTGGCAATGAGCAGTTCTTC. It yields the protein CASSRSSGGASGNEQFF.

The chain recombines TRBV11-3 with TRBJ1-1; D may be TRBD1 (5 bases). The CDR3 contains 13 residues. Germline V gives CDR1 SGHNT, CDR2 YENEEA. V dropped 4 bases and J dropped 1 base, with 7 bases sitting between them. Here the CDR3 reads CASSSGGNTEAFF. The CDR3 nucleotides read TGTGCCAGCAGCTCGGGGGGGAACACTGAAGCTTTCTTT. Looking up the rest from reference TRBV11-3 and TRBJ1-1 gives the full variable domain: EAGVVQSPRYKIIEKKQPVAFWCNPISGHNTLYWYLQNLGQGPELLIRYENEEAVDDSQLPKDRFSAERLKGVDSTLKIQPAELGDSAVYLCASSSGGNTEAFFGQGTRLTVV.

CDR3: CASKSTSEQFF. For the CDR3, the DNA is TGTGCCAGCAAATCTACTAGTGAGCAGTTCTTC. The chain couples TRBV2 to TRBJ2-1; D is possibly TRBD2 (5 bases). CDR3 length equals 11 residues. CDR1 is SNHLY and CDR2 is FYNNEI in the germline V gene. Trimming stripped 7 bases from V and 9 bases from J, with 10 bases between. The full variable domain, rest sourced from reference TRBV2 and TRBJ2-1, is EPEVTQTPSHQVTQMGQEVILRCVPISNHLYFYWYRQILGQKVEFLVSFYNNEISEKSEIFDDQFSVERPDGSNFTLKIRSTKLEDSAMYFCASKSTSEQFFGPGTRLTVL.

This clone came up once. The chain is built from TRBV7-2 and TRBJ2-7, with D unresolved. V was trimmed by 1 base and J by 2 bases, leaving 9 bases between them. This CDR3 comprises 14 residues. From germline, CDR1 is SGHTA and CDR2 FQGNSA. CDR3 residues: CASSLEHSTYEQYF. CDR3 nucleotides: TGTGCCAGCAGCTTAGAGCACAGTACCTACGAGCAGTACTTC.

The J gene is TRBJ2-2, the V gene TRBV7-9; 12 positions match TRBD2. J was trimmed by 1 base and V by 5 bases; bases with no gene match: 2. Germline values: CDR1 SEHNR, CDR2 FQNEAQ (reference sequence). This CDR3 region has 16 residues. The CDR3: CASSQTSGGNTGELFF. CDR3 sequence (DNA): TGTGCCAGCAGCCAGACTAGCGGGGGGAACACCGGGGAGCTGTTTTTT.

This sequence joins TRBV5-1 and TRBJ1-2; 9 nucleotides match TRBD1. The CDR3 loop spans 15 amino acids. After removal of 4 bases from V and 7 bases from J, the junction contained 11 bases not matched to a gene. Germline V lookup: CDR1 SGHRS, CDR2 YFSETQ. CDR3 coding DNA: TGCGCCAGCAGCACCGCTTGGACAGGGGACGTTGGCTACACCTTC. Its translation: CASSTAWTGDVGYTF.